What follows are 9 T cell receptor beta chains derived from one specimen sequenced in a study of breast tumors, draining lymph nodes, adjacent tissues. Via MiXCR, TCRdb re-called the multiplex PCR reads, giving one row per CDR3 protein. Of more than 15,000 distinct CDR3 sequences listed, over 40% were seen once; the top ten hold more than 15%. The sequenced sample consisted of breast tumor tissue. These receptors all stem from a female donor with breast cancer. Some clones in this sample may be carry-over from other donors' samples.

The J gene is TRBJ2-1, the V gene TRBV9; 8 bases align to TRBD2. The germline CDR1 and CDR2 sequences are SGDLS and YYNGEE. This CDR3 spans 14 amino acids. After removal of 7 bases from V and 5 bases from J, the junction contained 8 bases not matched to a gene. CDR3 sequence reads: CASGGQAGDNEQFF. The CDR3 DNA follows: TGTGCCAGCGGAGGGCAAGCGGGAGACAATGAGCAGTTCTTC.

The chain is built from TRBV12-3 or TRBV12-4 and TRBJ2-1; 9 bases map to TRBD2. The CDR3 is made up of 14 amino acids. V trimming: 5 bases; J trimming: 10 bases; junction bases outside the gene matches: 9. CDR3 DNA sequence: TGTGCCAGCAGTCTCAGGGTAGCGGGAGACGAGCAGTTCTTC. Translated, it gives CASSLRVAGDEQFF.

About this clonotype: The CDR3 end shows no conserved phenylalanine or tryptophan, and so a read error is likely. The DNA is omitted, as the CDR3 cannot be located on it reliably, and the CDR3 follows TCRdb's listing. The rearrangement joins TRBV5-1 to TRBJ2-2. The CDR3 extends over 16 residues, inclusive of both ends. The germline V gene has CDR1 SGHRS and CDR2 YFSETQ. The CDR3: CASSPKQNANTGELRI.

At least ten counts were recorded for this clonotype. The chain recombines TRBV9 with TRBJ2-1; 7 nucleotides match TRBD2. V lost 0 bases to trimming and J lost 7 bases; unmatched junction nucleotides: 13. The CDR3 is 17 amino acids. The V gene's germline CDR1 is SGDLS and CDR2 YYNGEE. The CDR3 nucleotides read TGTGCCAGCAGCGTAGATGGGTGGGAGGGGAGTGGGAATGAGCAGTTCTTC. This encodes CASSVDGWEGSGNEQFF.

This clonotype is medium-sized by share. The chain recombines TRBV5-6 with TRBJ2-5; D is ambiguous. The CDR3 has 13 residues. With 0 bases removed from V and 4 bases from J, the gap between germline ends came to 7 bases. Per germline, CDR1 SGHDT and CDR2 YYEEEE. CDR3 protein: CASSLGGGETQYF. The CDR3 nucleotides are TGTGCCAGCAGCTTGGGGGGTGGAGAGACCCAGTACTTC.

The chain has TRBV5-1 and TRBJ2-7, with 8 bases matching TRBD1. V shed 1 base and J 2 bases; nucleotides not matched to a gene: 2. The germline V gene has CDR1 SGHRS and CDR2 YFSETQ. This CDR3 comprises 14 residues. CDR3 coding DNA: TGCGCCAGCAGCTTGACAGGGGGAGCCTACGAGCAGTACTTC. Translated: CASSLTGGAYEQYF.

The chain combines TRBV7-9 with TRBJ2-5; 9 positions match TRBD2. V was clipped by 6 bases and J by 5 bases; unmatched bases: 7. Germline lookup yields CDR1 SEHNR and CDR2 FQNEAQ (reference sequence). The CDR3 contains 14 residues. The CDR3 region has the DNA TGTGCCAGCAGTCCCGGGACTAGCCATGAGACCCAGTACTTC. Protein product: CASSPGTSHETQYF.

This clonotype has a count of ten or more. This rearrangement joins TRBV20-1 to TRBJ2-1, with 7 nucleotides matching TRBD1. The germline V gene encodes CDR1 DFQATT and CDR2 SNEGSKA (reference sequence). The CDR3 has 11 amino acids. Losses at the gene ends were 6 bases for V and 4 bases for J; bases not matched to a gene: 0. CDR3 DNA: TGCAGTGCCAGGGGGTACAATGAGCAGTTCTTC. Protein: CSARGYNEQFF.

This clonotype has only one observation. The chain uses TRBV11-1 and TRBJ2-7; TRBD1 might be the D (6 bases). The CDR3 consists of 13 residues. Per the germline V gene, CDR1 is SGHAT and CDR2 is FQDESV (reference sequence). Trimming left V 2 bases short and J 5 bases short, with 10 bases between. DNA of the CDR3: TGTGCCAGCAGCTTAACAGGGTACAACGAGCAGTACTTC. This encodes CASSLTGYNEQYF.